This is a list of T cell receptor beta chains from one sample in a study of T cell repertoires in cytomegalovirus infection. TCRdb re-analysed the reads in MiXCR, keeping a single row per CDR3 protein. Of 80,000 or so distinct CDR3 sequences listed, 24% are singletons. These receptors have no known antigen. The material was CD8+ T cells from cultured PBMCs, obtained from culture after CMV antigen stimulation. These receptors were taken from a human donor in good health (CMV status not recorded). Some clones in this sample may be carry-over from other donors' samples. Both conserved end residues are part of each CDR3. A D gene is named only where the DNA matches it firmly. Clone size appears in some rows only: once, few, many, or a class for an expanded clone.

D gene: NA
V gene: TRBV25-1
clone size: many
J gene: TRBJ2-5
CDR3 DNA: TGTGCCAGCAGTGAATATAGGGCAGGGGAGACCGAGACCCAGTACTTC
CDR3 protein: CASSEYRAGETETQYF

D gene: NA
V gene: TRBV28
clone size: NA
J gene: TRBJ2-3
CDR3 DNA: TGTGCCAGCAGTCCATTGGGGACTACAGATACGCAGTATTTT
CDR3 protein: CASSPLGTTDTQYF

D gene: NA
V gene: TRBV2
clone size: NA
J gene: TRBJ2-5
CDR3 DNA: TGTGCCAGCAGTGGTCTTCCCAGGACTCAAGAGACCCAGTACTTC
CDR3 protein: CASSGLPRTQETQYF

D gene: NA
V gene: TRBV20-1
clone size: NA
J gene: TRBJ2-7
CDR3 DNA: TGCAGTGCTGAACCCTATAGGAGCTCCTACGAGCAGTACTTC
CDR3 protein: CSAEPYRSSYEQYF

D gene: NA
V gene: TRBV19
clone size: NA
J gene: TRBJ2-7
CDR3 DNA: TGTGCCAGTAGTTTTAGCACCACTATGGGTGAGCAGTACTTC
CDR3 protein: CASSFSTTMGEQYF

D gene: NA
V gene: TRBV11-2
clone size: NA
J gene: TRBJ2-7
CDR3 DNA: TGTGCCAGCAGCTTAAGGGTCTACGAGCAGTACTTC
CDR3 protein: CASSLRVYEQYF

D gene: NA
V gene: TRBV23-1
clone size: NA
J gene: TRBJ2-7
CDR3 DNA: TGCGCCAGCAGTCAATCCCACAGGGATTCTTCCTACGAGCAGTACTTC
CDR3 protein: CASSQSHRDSSYEQYF

D gene: NA
V gene: TRBV2
clone size: few
J gene: TRBJ1-5
CDR3 DNA: TGTGCCAGCAGTGAGAGGGGGTTAGGAGGCAATCAGCCCCAGCATTTT
CDR3 protein: CASSERGLGGNQPQHF

D gene: TRBD1
V gene: TRBV6-1
clone size: NA
J gene: TRBJ2-7
CDR3 DNA: TGTGCCAGCAGTGCTGACAGGGGGCTCCACGAGCAGTACTTC
CDR3 protein: CASSADRGLHEQYF

D gene: TRBD1
V gene: TRBV12-3/TRBV12-4
clone size: NA
J gene: TRBJ1-6
CDR3 DNA: TGTGCCAGCAGTTTCGGACAGGCAGCAGGGGACGTCCACTTT
CDR3 protein: CASSFGQAAGDVHF

D gene: TRBD2
V gene: TRBV4-3
clone size: few
J gene: TRBJ2-2
CDR3 DNA: TGCGCCAGCAGCCAAGGGGGGGGCACCGGGGAGCTGTTTTTT
CDR3 protein: CASSQGGGTGELFF

D gene: NA
V gene: TRBV7-4
clone size: NA
J gene: TRBJ1-4
CDR3 DNA: TGTGCCAGCAGCTTAGGGGGGTCGGCTAATGAAAAACTGTTTTTT
CDR3 protein: CASSLGGSANEKLFF

D gene: TRBD2
V gene: TRBV7-8
clone size: many
J gene: TRBJ2-1
CDR3 DNA: TGTGCCAGCAGCTTAGTAGCGGGGGCTACTAATGAGCAGTTCTTC
CDR3 protein: CASSLVAGATNEQFF

D gene: TRBD1
V gene: TRBV4-3
clone size: NA
J gene: TRBJ1-5
CDR3 DNA: TGCGCCAGCAGCCAAGTATGGGACAGGGAAGATCAGCCCCAGCATTTT
CDR3 protein: CASSQVWDREDQPQHF

D gene: NA
V gene: TRBV7-9
clone size: NA
J gene: TRBJ1-2
CDR3 DNA: TGTGCCAGCAGCCTACCCTTCGGGGGCAGTGGCTACACCTTC
CDR3 protein: CASSLPFGGSGYTF

D gene: NA
V gene: TRBV6-2/TRBV6-3
clone size: NA
J gene: TRBJ1-1
CDR3 DNA: TGTGCCAGACCCATGGGGGACACTGAAGCTTTCTTT
CDR3 protein: CARPMGDTEAFF

D gene: NA
V gene: TRBV29-1
clone size: NA
J gene: TRBJ2-1
CDR3 DNA: TGCAGCGTTGAAGAGGGGAAGTATGAGCAGTTCTTC
CDR3 protein: CSVEEGKYEQFF

D gene: TRBD1
V gene: TRBV27
clone size: NA
J gene: TRBJ2-7
CDR3 DNA: TGTGCCAGTGGGGACAGCTCCTACGAGCAGTACTTC
CDR3 protein: CASGDSSYEQYF

D gene: TRBD2
V gene: TRBV28
clone size: few
J gene: TRBJ2-5
CDR3 DNA: TGTGCCAGCAGTTTGCCTAGCGGGAGACAAGAGACCCAGTACTTC
CDR3 protein: CASSLPSGRQETQYF

D gene: TRBD1
V gene: TRBV4-3
clone size: NA
J gene: TRBJ2-2
CDR3 DNA: TGCGCCAGCAGCCAAGAGAGGACAGGGAGAACCGGGGAGCTGTTTTTT
CDR3 protein: CASSQERTGRTGELFF

D gene: NA
V gene: TRBV6-5
clone size: few
J gene: TRBJ2-5
CDR3 DNA: TGTGCCAGCAGTCGTACAGGGTGGGGGGAGACCCAGTACTTC
CDR3 protein: CASSRTGWGETQYF

D gene: NA
V gene: TRBV6-1
clone size: few
J gene: TRBJ1-1
CDR3 DNA: TGTGCCAGCAGCTCCCCACGGGGAGCTTTCTTT
CDR3 protein: CASSSPRGAFF

D gene: TRBD2
V gene: TRBV4-3
clone size: many
J gene: TRBJ2-3
CDR3 DNA: TGCGCCAGCAGCCAAGATGCCCTAGCGGGGGGGCTGTTTTCTGGCACAGATACGCAGTATTTT
CDR3 protein: CASSQDALAGGLFSGTDTQYF

D gene: NA
V gene: TRBV2
clone size: many
J gene: TRBJ1-5
CDR3 DNA: TGTGCCAGCAGTGAATGGGATCCTGGGAGCAATCAGCCCCAGCATTTT
CDR3 protein: CASSEWDPGSNQPQHF

D gene: NA
V gene: TRBV20-1
clone size: few
J gene: TRBJ2-5
CDR3 DNA: TGCAGTGCTAGACCCGGGATCGAGACCCAGTACTTC
CDR3 protein: CSARPGIETQYF

D gene: NA
V gene: TRBV5-4
clone size: few
J gene: TRBJ2-1
CDR3 DNA: TGTGCCAGCAGCCCCCCACTAGTAGATGAGCAGTTCTTC
CDR3 protein: CASSPPLVDEQFF

D gene: NA
V gene: TRBV7-9
clone size: many
J gene: TRBJ2-1
CDR3 DNA: TGTGCCAGCAGCACTAATCCGGGGAATGAGCAGTTCTTC
CDR3 protein: CASSTNPGNEQFF

D gene: NA
V gene: TRBV6-2/TRBV6-3
clone size: many
J gene: TRBJ2-7
CDR3 DNA: TGTGCCAGCAGCCCTTCAGGCTACGAGCAGTACTTC
CDR3 protein: CASSPSGYEQYF

D gene: NA
V gene: TRBV7-3
clone size: many
J gene: TRBJ2-5
CDR3 DNA: TGTGCCAGCAGCTTGAGCGGCCAGCCCTCGGAGACCCAGTACTTC
CDR3 protein: CASSLSGQPSETQYF

D gene: NA
V gene: TRBV7-6
clone size: few
J gene: TRBJ1-3
CDR3 DNA: TGTGCCAGCAGCCCCTGGCAGGGTTCAGGAAACACCATATATTTT
CDR3 protein: CASSPWQGSGNTIYF

D gene: TRBD2
V gene: TRBV6-6
clone size: NA
J gene: TRBJ2-5
CDR3 DNA: TGTGCCAGCAGTTACTCGGGTGGACTAGGGGAGACCCAGTACTTC
CDR3 protein: CASSYSGGLGETQYF

D gene: NA
V gene: TRBV11-3
clone size: few
J gene: TRBJ2-4
CDR3 DNA: TGTGCCAGCAGCCCCAGGGCCAAAAACATTCAGTACTTC
CDR3 protein: CASSPRAKNIQYF

D gene: NA
V gene: TRBV4-3
clone size: few
J gene: TRBJ1-2
CDR3 DNA: TGCGCCAGCAGCCAAGATCGGGGCAGGGCCGCATGGGGCTACACCTTC
CDR3 protein: CASSQDRGRAAWGYTF

D gene: NA
V gene: TRBV14
clone size: NA
J gene: TRBJ2-1
CDR3 DNA: TGTGCCAACAGTTTTATCCAGGGGGGGGAATACAATGAGCAGTTCTTC
CDR3 protein: CANSFIQGGEYNEQFF

D gene: NA
V gene: TRBV6-2/TRBV6-3
clone size: many
J gene: TRBJ1-5
CDR3 DNA: TGTGCCAGCAGTTGGGACCTACTCTCCCTCAATCAGCCCCAGCATTTT
CDR3 protein: CASSWDLLSLNQPQHF

D gene: TRBD1
V gene: TRBV2
clone size: few
J gene: TRBJ1-2
CDR3 DNA: TGTGCCGCTTACATGGACAGGGGGTCCATAGACGGCTACACCTTC
CDR3 protein: CAAYMDRGSIDGYTF

D gene: TRBD2
V gene: TRBV11-2
clone size: NA
J gene: TRBJ2-7
CDR3 DNA: TGTGCCAGTAACGGGGGGAACACCTACGAGCAGTACTTC
CDR3 protein: CASNGGNTYEQYF

D gene: NA
V gene: TRBV20-1
clone size: many
J gene: TRBJ1-1
CDR3 DNA: TGCAGTGCTAGAGGCGGAGATAGGCGCACTGAAGCTTTCTTT
CDR3 protein: CSARGGDRRTEAFF

D gene: NA
V gene: TRBV10-2
clone size: NA
J gene: TRBJ2-1
CDR3 DNA: TGCGCCAGCAGTTCAGGGGAAGAGCAGTTCTTC
CDR3 protein: CASSSGEEQFF

D gene: TRBD2
V gene: TRBV14
clone size: few
J gene: TRBJ2-2
CDR3 DNA: TGTGCCAGCAGCCAACTTAGCGGGGCCAACACCGGGGAGCTGTTTTTT
CDR3 protein: CASSQLSGANTGELFF

D gene: TRBD1
V gene: TRBV5-8
clone size: many
J gene: TRBJ2-1
CDR3 DNA: TGTGCCAGCAGCTTTATGGGACAGGGACTGAATGAGCAGTTCTTC
CDR3 protein: CASSFMGQGLNEQFF

D gene: NA
V gene: TRBV7-2
clone size: many
J gene: TRBJ2-2
CDR3 DNA: TGTGCCAGCACCTCTATCGGGGGCGGACGAGGCACCGGGGAGCTGTTTTTT
CDR3 protein: CASTSIGGGRGTGELFF

D gene: NA
V gene: TRBV4-1
clone size: NA
J gene: TRBJ2-7
CDR3 DNA: TGCGCCAGCAGCCAAGAGCTTGGATTTATTAGCTACGAGCAGTACTTC
CDR3 protein: CASSQELGFISYEQYF

D gene: TRBD1
V gene: TRBV6-2/TRBV6-3
clone size: many
J gene: TRBJ2-7
CDR3 DNA: TGTGCCAGCGGTCCGGGACAGGGCGGCGAGCAGTACTTC
CDR3 protein: CASGPGQGGEQYF

D gene: NA
V gene: TRBV11-2
clone size: many
J gene: TRBJ2-2
CDR3 DNA: TGTGCCAGCAGCTGGCTCGGGGGAGGAGAAGCCGGGGAGCTGTTTTTT
CDR3 protein: CASSWLGGGEAGELFF

D gene: TRBD1
V gene: TRBV29-1
clone size: NA
J gene: TRBJ2-1
CDR3 DNA: TGCAGCGTCGGGACAGGGGGCCAACATGAGCAGTTCTTC
CDR3 protein: CSVGTGGQHEQFF

D gene: NA
V gene: TRBV4-3
clone size: NA
J gene: TRBJ1-5
CDR3 DNA: TGCGCCAGCAGCCAAGATACAGGCCCCAATCAGCCCCAGCATTTT
CDR3 protein: CASSQDTGPNQPQHF

D gene: TRBD1
V gene: TRBV4-3
clone size: NA
J gene: TRBJ2-7
CDR3 DNA: TGCGCCAGCAGCCAAGCTCCGGGACAGGGGAATAACGAGCAGTACTTC
CDR3 protein: CASSQAPGQGNNEQYF

D gene: NA
V gene: TRBV7-9
clone size: few
J gene: TRBJ2-7
CDR3 DNA: TGTGCCAGCAGCAGTAGACAGTCCTACGAGCAGTACTTC
CDR3 protein: CASSSRQSYEQYF

D gene: TRBD1
V gene: TRBV10-3
clone size: few
J gene: TRBJ2-7
CDR3 DNA: TGTGCCATCAGACGGACAGGGGAATTGAGCGAGCAGTACTTC
CDR3 protein: CAIRRTGELSEQYF

D gene: NA
V gene: TRBV29-1
clone size: NA
J gene: TRBJ1-1
CDR3 DNA: TGCAGCGTTGACCCGGACCTCTCCACTGAAGCTTTCTTT
CDR3 protein: CSVDPDLSTEAFF

D gene: NA
V gene: TRBV6-6
clone size: NA
J gene: TRBJ1-6
CDR3 DNA: TGTGCCAGCAGTAAAACAGGGTCCGAATCACCCCTCCACTTT
CDR3 protein: CASSKTGSESPLHF

D gene: TRBD1
V gene: TRBV20-1
clone size: few
J gene: TRBJ1-2
CDR3 DNA: TGCAGTGCTAGAGGGGACAGTAATAACTATGGCTACACCTTC
CDR3 protein: CSARGDSNNYGYTF

D gene: TRBD1
V gene: TRBV6-2/TRBV6-3
clone size: NA
J gene: TRBJ2-7
CDR3 DNA: TGTGCCAGCAGGACAGGGGCCTACGAGCAGTACTTC
CDR3 protein: CASRTGAYEQYF

D gene: NA
V gene: TRBV19
clone size: NA
J gene: TRBJ2-7
CDR3 DNA: TGTGCCACCTCGGAGGGGGCCTACGAGCAGTACTTC
CDR3 protein: CATSEGAYEQYF